Included here is one TCR beta chain sequence, with context. Its target is not known. The split of CD4+ cells yielded CD45RA+ naive and CD45RA-negative memory subsets. Germline V CDR1 and CDR2: MDHEN, SYDVKM. V trimming: 3 bases; J trimming: 4 bases; junction bases outside the gene matches: 5. The CDR3 totals 15 residues. The data derive from a study of shared clonotypes between healthy human individuals. Findings and limits, study-wide: Sharing across four donors was seen in roughly 5.2% of naive CD4 clonotypes. In having few donors, the study represented limited genetic and exposure-history diversity. Clonotypes shared by all four sorted-subset donors had higher generation probabilities than non-shared clonotypes.

The repertoire was sequenced with immunoSEQ multiplex PCR; TCRdb's copy has only in-frame clones and lacks some. The sample carries around 1.1 million clones, approximately 78% recorded once. The source of this sequence is a man between 18 and 29 years old in good health. Some clones in this sample may be carry-over from other donors' samples. The chain couples TRBV28 to TRBJ2-3; 9 bases are a match to TRBD1. Material for sequencing was memory CD4+ T cells from PBMCs. The subset: CD45RA-negative fraction. CDR3 in DNA: TGTGCCAGCAGTTTCAGTACAGGGGGCCCAGATACGCAGTATTTT. This encodes CASSFSTGGPDTQYF.